This T cell receptor (beta chain) was identified in a study of blood T cell repertoires in COVID-19. For the study at large: Sources were T cells, B-cell-depleted T cells, or PBMCs; the material itself was cDNA or gDNA.

CDR1 LGHNA and CDR2 YNFKEQ come from the germline V gene. With V trimmed by 2 bases and J by 4 bases, 7 bases remained unmatched. The CDR3 has 17 residues. Here immunoSEQ multiplex PCR was the method, and the copy in TCRdb shows in-frame clones only, minus some. Among under 300,000 clones, about 90% were seen once, and the ten largest hold around 3.2%. The chain combines TRBV4-2 with TRBJ2-5; 13 bases are a match to TRBD2. The sequenced sample consisted of PBMCs or T cells enriched from blood (not recorded which). The receptor was derived from a woman aged 40-49 years who had been exposed to COVID-19. The CDR3, as DNA: TGTGCCAGCAGCCAATCACTGACTAGCGGGGGGAGAGAGACCCAGTACTTC. This gives the protein CASSQSLTSGGRETQYF.